This T cell receptor beta chain was sequenced for a study of T-cell reconstitution after alpha-beta-depleted transplantation in children. Overall study results and limits: Several hundred graft clones that had expanded were reportedly the source of alpha-beta T cells about two months after transplant. Several patients had high TCRbeta diversity at day 60; it came from surviving recipient T cells and thymic progenitors. Diversity and T-cell counts at one year after transplant derived mostly from new T cells.

This sample's TCRbeta library carried unique molecular identifier barcodes. TCRdb redid the calling of the PCR reads with MiXCR, one entry per CDR3 protein. Of 480,000 or so distinct CDR3 sequences listed, more than 9% are singletons. CDR1 is ENHRY and CDR2 is SYGVKD in the germline V gene. Trimming at V came to 2 bases and at J to 4 bases, leaving 5 bases not matched to a gene. The CDR3 totals 16 residues. At least ten counts were recorded for this clonotype. Its antigen is unknown. Sequenced here: PBMCs, sampled before TCRalphabeta/CD19-depleted stem cell transplant. The TCR was taken from a child younger than 10 with inherited bone marrow failure, due to receive a stem cell transplant. The chain links TRBV10-3 to TRBJ2-5; TRBD2 aligns across 12 bases. CDR3 residues: CAISEASGRAGETQYF. The CDR3 DNA reads TGTGCCATCAGTGAGGCTAGCGGGAGGGCGGGAGAGACCCAGTACTTC.